This T cell receptor beta chain appears in the sequencing data of a study of early T cells in non-severe SARS-CoV-2 infection. V was clipped by 4 bases and J by 8 bases, with 20 bases between them. CDR1 DFQATT and CDR2 SNEGSKA come from the germline V gene (reference sequence). CDR3 length: 14 residues. Only a few counts were recorded for this clonotype. Molecules of cDNA were individually given unique molecular identifiers that were attached to them. TCRdb re-derived calls from the 5' RACE reads in MiXCR, one entry per CDR3 protein. The sample yields 85,000 to 90,000 distinct CDR3 sequences, 12% to 15% seen once.

This TCR was recovered from an adult who was a healthcare worker with PCR-confirmed SARS-CoV-2 infection or an uninfected control (not recorded which). The chain employs TRBV20-1 and TRBJ1-2; no definite D call. Sample: whole blood. In DNA form, the CDR3 reads TGCAGTGCTAACCCCGGGAGAGGGAATGGCGGCTACACCTTC. Protein product: CSANPGRGNGGYTF.